One and the same sample provided the 6 T cell receptor beta chains below, sequenced in a study of blood T cell repertoires in COVID-19 (TCRdb year 2020). Preparation of the library involved the immunoSEQ multiplex PCR assay. TCRdb took over this immuneACCESS table, retaining in-frame rearrangements with V and J assigned. Such tables are incomplete; in checked studies, under half of the missing clones stem from an unresolved V gene, and the remainder is unexplained. The sample table records more than 85,000 clones; less than 90% of these occur just once. Roughly 4.5% of the sample belongs to the ten largest clones. The specimen sequenced was peripheral blood. Receptors originate from a man aged 45-65 years with acute or convalescent COVID-19.

This rearrangement joins TRBV27 to TRBJ1-2; unclear D gene. CDR1 is MNHEY and CDR2 is SMNVEV in the germline V gene (reference sequence). With 2 bases removed from V and 4 bases from J, the gap between germline ends came to 8 bases. The CDR3 covers 13 residues. CDR3 nucleotide sequence: TGTGCCAGCAGTTTAGCCGGAGGCTATGGCTACACCTTC. As protein: CASSLAGGYGYTF.

This rearrangement joins TRBV18 to TRBJ2-7; 7 bases match TRBD2. The CDR3 has 13 amino acids. V trimming: 7 bases; J trimming: 2 bases; junction bases outside the gene matches: 5. CDR1 is KGHSH and CDR2 is LQKENI in the germline V gene. The DNA of the CDR3 is TGTGCCAGCTGCCTGAGCGGGACCTACGAGCAGTACTTC. As protein: CASCLSGTYEQYF.

By share of the sample, this clone is medium-sized (0.01 to 0.1%). The chain couples TRBV19 to TRBJ2-2; 8 nucleotides align to TRBD1. The V and J ends lost 6 bases and 8 bases, in that order; junction bases with no gene match: 17. CDR1 LNHDA and CDR2 SQIVND come from the germline V gene (reference sequence). The CDR3 has 17 amino acids. CDR3 protein: CASRSPRGQGAGGELFF. Here the CDR3 DNA reads TGTGCCAGTAGATCCCCGAGGGGGCAGGGGGCTGGTGGGGAGCTGTTTTTT.

This clone appeared once. The chain has TRBV7-9 and TRBJ2-2; possibly TRBD1 for D (7 bases). The CDR3 contains 13 residues. Germline-derived CDR1 and CDR2 are SEHNR and FQNEAQ (reference sequence). V shed 7 bases and J shed 6 bases, with 12 bases lying between them. CDR3 nucleotide sequence: TGTGCCAGCAAGCAGGGGGGTCCCGGGGAGCTGTTTTTT. This gives the protein CASKQGGPGELFF.

V gene TRBV11-2 combines with J gene TRBJ1-2, with TRBD1 as a possible D gene (5 bases). Trimming cost V 1 base and J 2 bases, with 14 bases left between them. The germline gives CDR1 SGHAT, CDR2 FQNNGV. The CDR3 length is 16 residues. The CDR3 nucleotides read TGTGCCAGCAGCTTAGTTACAGGAAAACCGAACTATGGCTACACCTTC. Residues: CASSLVTGKPNYGYTF.

Note on this clone: Other DNA sequences in the sample encode the same CDR3. The chain carries TRBV12-3 or TRBV12-4 and TRBJ2-1; D might be TRBD2 (5 bases). This CDR3 is built from 13 residues. Trimming took off 5 bases at V and 4 bases at J, with 9 bases between the two ends. Written as DNA, the CDR3 is TGTGCCAGCAGTCTCGGACTTTACAATGAGCAGTTCTTC. Amino acid sequence: CASSLGLYNEQFF.